One and the same sample provided the 3 T cell receptor beta chains below, sequenced in a study of blood T cell repertoires in COVID-19 (dated by TCRdb to between 2020 and 2021). Library preparation was by the immunoSEQ multiplex PCR assay. Sourced from immuneACCESS, this table was stored by TCRdb with only in-frame sequences that have V and J called. A share of the clones is absent; for the studies checked, an unresolved V gene accounts for under half, and the remainder has no known explanation. The table for this sample lists over 250,000 clones; around 80% of them were counted only once. The ten top clones hold more than 4% of the sample. Sequencing was carried out using PBMCs or T cells enriched from blood (not recorded which). These receptors came from a man in his forties who had been exposed to COVID-19.

The V call is TRBV24-1, the J call TRBJ1-1, with 9 nucleotides matching TRBD1. The CDR3 extends over 15 amino acids. Trimming cost V 4 bases and J 1 base; bases outside gene matches: 3. CDR1 KGHDR and CDR2 SFDVKD come from the germline V gene. CDR3 in amino acids: CATSEGQGKNTEAFF. DNA for the CDR3: TGTGCCACCAGTGAAGGACAGGGGAAGAACACTGAAGCTTTCTTT.

This chain connects TRBV6-6 to TRBJ2-7, with 10 positions matching TRBD2. V gave up 6 bases and J gave up 4 bases; unmatched junction bases: 6. The length of the CDR3 is 14 residues. In germline, CDR1 is MNHNY, CDR2 SVGAGI (reference sequence). In DNA form, the CDR3 reads TGTGCCAGCAGCAGACTAGCGGGCAGTTACGAGCAGTACTTC. It is translated as CASSRLAGSYEQYF.

The chain recombines TRBV27 with TRBJ1-2; a weak D match, TRBD1 (5 bases). The CDR3 sequence is 13 residues long. V was shortened by 4 bases and J by 7 bases, with 13 bases between the two germline ends. From germline, CDR1 is MNHEY and CDR2 SMNVEV (reference sequence). The CDR3 is CASSSPGSSGYTF. The CDR3 nucleotides are TGTGCCAGCAGTTCCCCAGGGTCTAGTGGCTACACCTTC.